The 10 T cell receptor beta chains below all came from one sample that was sequenced in a study of cytomegalovirus exposure and HLA in healthy donors. PCR involved 60 Vbeta and 13 Jbeta primers. The table came from immunoSEQ multiplex PCR; TCRdb's copy has only in-frame clones and leaves some out. The sample has some 140,000 clones, roughly 79% seen once. Sequencing input: PBMCs. The source of these receptors is a man aged 18 to 30 in good health and CMV-seronegative.

J is TRBJ1-2 and V is TRBV4-1, with a weak D call TRBD1 (6 bases). The germline V gene has CDR1 MGHRA and CDR2 YSYEKL. V was trimmed by 4 bases and J by 6 bases, leaving 18 bases between them. The CDR3 is 15 residues long. CDR3 bases: TGCGCCAGCAGCCTCCGAGGGGGAGGGAGGAATGGCTACACCTTC. It is translated as CASSLRGGGRNGYTF.

The rearrangement uses TRBV2 and TRBJ1-6, with 7 bases identical to TRBD1. This CDR3 spans 15 amino acids. V dropped 6 bases and J dropped 5; count of bases not matched to a gene: 7. In germline, CDR1 is SNHLY, CDR2 FYNNEI. For the CDR3, the DNA is TGTGCCAGCAGCCTCGACAGGGCGAATAATTCACCCCTCCACTTT. It encodes CASSLDRANNSPLHF.

This chain connects TRBV5-6 to TRBJ2-7; 8 bases map to TRBD1. The CDR3 sequence is 14 residues long. CDR1 SGHDT and CDR2 YYEEEE come from the germline V gene. Germline trimming cut 6 bases from V and 2 bases from J; bases unmatched to any gene: 7. The DNA for the CDR3 is TGTGCCAGCAATGGACAGGGTTCCGCCTACGAGCAGTACTTC. It codes for CASNGQGSAYEQYF.

V usage is TRBV7-2 and J usage is TRBJ2-2; D is unresolved. Per the germline V gene, CDR1 is SGHTA and CDR2 is FQGNSA. This CDR3 region has 16 residues. Trimming took off 5 bases at V and 7 bases at J, with 20 bases between the two ends. The CDR3 nucleotides are TGTGCCAGCAGCCCACCAAAATCCAGGCAGAGCGGGGAGCTGTTTTTT. Its translation is CASSPPKSRQSGELFF.

This chain joins TRBV6-5 and TRBJ1-1, with D perhaps TRBD1 (5 bases). Germline lookup yields CDR1 MNHEY and CDR2 SVGAGI. The length of the CDR3 is 14 residues. Trimming left V 2 bases short and J 3 bases short, with 10 bases between. CDR3: CASSYSDSYTEAFF. For the CDR3, the DNA is TGTGCCAGCAGTTACAGTGACAGCTACACTGAAGCTTTCTTT.

This clone was found once. The CDR3 loop is CASSLAGRETTNEKLFF. DNA for the CDR3: TGTGCCAGCAGCTTGGCGGGCAGGGAAACGACTAATGAAAAACTGTTTTTT. The gene calls are TRBV5-6 and TRBJ1-4; maybe TRBD1 (5 bases). Germline V gives CDR1 SGHDT, CDR2 YYEEEE. This CDR3 comprises 17 residues. V was pared by 0 bases and J by 2 bases, with 14 bases between.

This rearrangement joins TRBV9 to TRBJ2-1; D is possibly TRBD2 (5 bases). The CDR3 loop spans 15 amino acids. Trimming took 3 bases from V and 5 from J, leaving 15 bases between them. Germline V gene sequence: CDR1 SGDLS, CDR2 YYNGEE. The CDR3 nucleotides are TGTGCCAGCAGCGAACGGCCGGGGATAAACAATGAGCAGTTCTTC. Translated: CASSERPGINNEQFF.

The chain links TRBV9 to TRBJ2-5; the D is unclear. Germline CDR1 is SGDLS and CDR2 is YYNGEE. This CDR3 is 12 amino acids long. V gave up 4 bases and J gave up 4 bases, with 8 bases separating them. The CDR3 loop reads CASSPRGETQYF. The CDR3 bases are TGTGCCAGCAGCCCCCGCGGAGAGACCCAGTACTTC.

The CDR3 spells CASLRNRETQYF. CDR3 in DNA: TGTGCCAGCCTACGCAACAGAGAGACCCAGTACTTC. V is TRBV5-6 and J is TRBJ2-5; no definite D call. Trimming pared 7 bases from V and 4 bases from J, leaving 11 bases between. Per the germline V gene, CDR1 is SGHDT and CDR2 is YYEEEE. The CDR3 is 12 amino acids.

This clone has a single count. J is TRBJ2-1 and V is TRBV29-1; the D is unclear. The germline gives CDR1 SQVTM, CDR2 ANQGSEA. There are 11 residues in the CDR3. V lost 5 bases and J lost 3, with 5 bases in between. The CDR3 DNA reads TGCAGCGTTCTATTCTACAATGAGCAGTTCTTC. It specifies CSVLFYNEQFF.